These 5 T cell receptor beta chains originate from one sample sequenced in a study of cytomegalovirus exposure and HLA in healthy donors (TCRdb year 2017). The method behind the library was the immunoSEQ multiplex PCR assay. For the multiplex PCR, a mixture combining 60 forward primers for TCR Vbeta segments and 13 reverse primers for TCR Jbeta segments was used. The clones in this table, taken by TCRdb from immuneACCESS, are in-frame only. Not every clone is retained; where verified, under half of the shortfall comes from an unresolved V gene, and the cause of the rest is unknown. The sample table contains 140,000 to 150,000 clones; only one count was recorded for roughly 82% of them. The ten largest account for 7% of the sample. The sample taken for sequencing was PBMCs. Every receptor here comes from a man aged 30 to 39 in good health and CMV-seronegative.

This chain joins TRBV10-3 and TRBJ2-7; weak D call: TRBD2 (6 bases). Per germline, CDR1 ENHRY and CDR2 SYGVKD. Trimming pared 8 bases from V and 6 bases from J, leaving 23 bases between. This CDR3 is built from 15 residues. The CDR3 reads CAIGMGGRGYIEQYF. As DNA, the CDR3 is TGTGCCATCGGGATGGGGGGTAGAGGTTATATCGAGCAGTACTTC.

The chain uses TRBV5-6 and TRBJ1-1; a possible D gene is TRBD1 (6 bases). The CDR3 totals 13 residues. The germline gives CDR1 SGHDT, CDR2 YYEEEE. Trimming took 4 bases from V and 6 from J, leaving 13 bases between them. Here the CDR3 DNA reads TGTGCCAGCAGCGTCCGGGACACGGCTGAAGCTTTCTTT. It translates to CASSVRDTAEAFF.

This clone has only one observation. CDR3 DNA sequence: TGTGCCAGCAGTCGTATCGGTCTATCTGAGGCCTACGAGCAGTACTTC. Translating gives CASSRIGLSEAYEQYF. The chain uses TRBV7-9 and TRBJ2-7; D remains unclear. Germline CDR1 and CDR2: SEHNR and FQNEAQ (reference sequence). V lost 6 bases and J 2 bases, leaving 20 bases between the germline ends. CDR3 length: 16 residues.

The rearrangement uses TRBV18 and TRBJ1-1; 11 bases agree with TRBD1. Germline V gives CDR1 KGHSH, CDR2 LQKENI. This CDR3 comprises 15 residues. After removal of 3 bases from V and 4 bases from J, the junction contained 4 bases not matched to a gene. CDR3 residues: CASSPGQGVLTEAFF. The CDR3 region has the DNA TGTGCCAGCTCACCGGGACAGGGGGTTCTCACTGAAGCTTTCTTT.

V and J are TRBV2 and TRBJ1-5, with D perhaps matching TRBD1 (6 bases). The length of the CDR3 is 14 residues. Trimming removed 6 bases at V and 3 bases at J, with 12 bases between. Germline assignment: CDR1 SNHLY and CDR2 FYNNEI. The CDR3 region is CASRPHRDNQPQHF. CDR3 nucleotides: TGTGCCAGCAGGCCCCACAGGGACAATCAGCCCCAGCATTTT.